The source of this TCR beta chain is a study of shared clonotypes between healthy human individuals (TCRdb year 2020). Broadly, across the study: A couple of women and three men aged 18 to 49 years were included in the cohort. Leukapheresis yielded between about 0.94 and 9 billion PBMCs per donor. For each donor, three plates each were used for CD4 naive and CD4 memory, two plates were used for CD8 naive, and one plate was used for CD8 memory. To estimate repertoire size and how much clonotype sharing occurs between individuals, the study deeply sequenced the blood TCR repertoires of 4 to 6 healthy adults. Different laboratories and diverse techniques were used to prepare libraries and sequence TCR repertoires, to increase sequencing depth and limit assay-specific biases. Broader findings and caveats from the paper: Based on pairwise subsampling, the degree of clonotype sharing among donors was expected to be affected by sequencing depth. Clonotypes shared by all four sorted-subset donors showed higher generation probabilities than non-shared clonotypes. Sampling was limited to blood, and TCR repertoires in tissue likely differ from TCR repertoires in blood. About 4.5% of naive CD4, 3.5% of naive CD8, roughly 2.5% of memory CD4, and roughly 0.4% of memory CD8 clonotypes were shared across several donors. Naive subsets generally had larger estimated clonotype richness than memory subsets. Rarefaction of sorted-subset datasets indicated incomplete sequencing despite the large sequencing depth. The genetic and exposure-history diversity represented was limited by the small number of donors.

TCR CDR3 regions were amplified from genomic DNA by multiplex PCR using the deep immunoSEQ assay. Genomic DNA extracted from each cell subset was distributed evenly over all wells of several immunoSEQ 96-well plates, and each plate served as one replicate. For sorted subsets, approximately 190 ng genomic DNA, equal to tens of thousands of T cell genomes, was loaded into each replicate PCR. Purified libraries were measured with a Qubit 3.0 fluorometer, size-checked on a Bioanalyzer 2100, and measured again with the KAPA Library Quantification kit. Every immunoSEQ 96-well plate was sequenced on a separate single-read 150-cycle Illumina NextSeq 550 flow cell. From the authors' description of their analysis: Because the immunoSEQ output held only junctional sequences and lacked quality scores, the filtering could not match the filtering applied to full-length reads. Sequences were annotated with PyIR, a Python wrapper for IgBLAST v1.9, and V/J genes and CDR3 were assigned using IMGT germline references. Any read was removed if the V/J assignment was weak (E-value above 1e-6), the CDR3 was missing, or the read contained stop codons, out-of-frame junctions, or ambiguous translated residues. A V3J clonotype was defined by an identical inferred V gene, J gene, and CDR3 amino acid sequence. Percentage overlap between repertoires was computed as shared unique clonotypes divided by the size of the smaller repertoire. Richness of each repertoire was evaluated using RTK rarefaction, the Chao1 estimator, and Recon v2.1 estimates of unobserved clonotypes. Generation probabilities for all TCRbeta clonotypes obtained by the gDNA method from four donors were computed using OLGA. The immuneACCESS repertoire file appears here via TCRdb, limited to in-frame rearrangements. These files lack a portion of the clones; in checked studies, under half of the deficit traces to unresolved V genes, and the cause of the others is not known. That table is the source of V, J and clone size, and D and trimming were worked out from the DNA. For this sample the table gives some 2.1 million clones, of which over 85% were detected only once. Of the sample, more than 0.1% is held by the ten largest clones.

Remarks on this clone: Its recognized antigen is unknown. Its ends do not fully match the called genes, so a read error is possible. In the same sample, other DNA sequences code for this CDR3.

The donors were healthy, HIV-negative adults who had no recently reported acute infections or vaccinations. Every donor was a Caucasian adult residing in Nashville, Tennessee, USA. CD4+ T cells were enriched by magnetic negative selection; naive cells were then positively selected on CD45RA, and the negative fraction formed the memory subset. Blood was collected by leukapheresis, and PBMCs were isolated by Ficoll-Histopaque density gradient centrifugation and then cryopreserved in liquid nitrogen vapor phase. Analytical flow cytometry was used to check the purity and quantity of each magnetically sorted T cell population. Each sorted fraction had its genomic DNA isolated and then quantified by UV absorbance on a Nanodrop 2000c. The specimen sequenced was naive CD4+ T cells sorted from blood. Reading the label with the study, this specimen's cell subset or site is: CD45RA+ positively selected. The receptor was isolated from a man aged 18 to 29 in good health.

At the DNA level, the sequence is TGTGCTAGCAGCTTAGGGCTAGCGGGCTACAATGAGCAGTTCTTC. This translates into CASSLGLAGYNEQFF. The rearranged chain carries TRBV7-7 and TRBJ2-1, and TRBD2 aligns with 8 junction nucleotides. The germline V gene (reference sequence) sets CDR1 to SSHAT and CDR2 to FNYEAQ. The CDR3, cysteine through phenylalanine, is 15 amino acids long. The read is trimmed to its CDR3 DNA, 45 bases read in frame from base 1.